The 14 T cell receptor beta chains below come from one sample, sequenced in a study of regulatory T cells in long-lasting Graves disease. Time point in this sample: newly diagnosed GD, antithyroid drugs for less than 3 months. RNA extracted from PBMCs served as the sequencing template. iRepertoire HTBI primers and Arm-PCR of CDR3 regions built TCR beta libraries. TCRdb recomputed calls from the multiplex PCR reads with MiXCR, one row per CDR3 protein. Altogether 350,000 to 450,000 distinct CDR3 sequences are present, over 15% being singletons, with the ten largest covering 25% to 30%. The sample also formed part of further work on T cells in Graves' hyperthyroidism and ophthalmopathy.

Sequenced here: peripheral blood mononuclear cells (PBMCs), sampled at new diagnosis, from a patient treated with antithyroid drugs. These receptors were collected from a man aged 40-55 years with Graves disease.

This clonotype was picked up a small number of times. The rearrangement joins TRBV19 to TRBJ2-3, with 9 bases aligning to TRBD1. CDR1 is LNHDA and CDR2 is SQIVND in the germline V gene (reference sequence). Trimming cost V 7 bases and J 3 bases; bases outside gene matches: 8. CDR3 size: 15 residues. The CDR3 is CASTGRTGATDTQYF. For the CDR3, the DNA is TGTGCCAGTACCGGTCGGACAGGGGCAACAGATACGCAGTATTTT.

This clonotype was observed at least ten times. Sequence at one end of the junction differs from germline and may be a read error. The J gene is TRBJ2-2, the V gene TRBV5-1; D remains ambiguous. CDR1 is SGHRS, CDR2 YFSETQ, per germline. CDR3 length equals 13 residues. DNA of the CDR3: TGTGCCAGCAGCCCGACTGTAACCGGGGAGCTGTTTTTT. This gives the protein CASSPTVTGELFF.

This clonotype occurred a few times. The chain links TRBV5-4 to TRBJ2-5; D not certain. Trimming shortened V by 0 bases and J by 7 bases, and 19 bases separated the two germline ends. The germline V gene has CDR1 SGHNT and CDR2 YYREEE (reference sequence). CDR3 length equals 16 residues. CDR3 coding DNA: TGTGCCAGCAGCTTGGGTGGAGCACAACCTCCTGGGACCCAGTACTTC. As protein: CASSLGGAQPPGTQYF.

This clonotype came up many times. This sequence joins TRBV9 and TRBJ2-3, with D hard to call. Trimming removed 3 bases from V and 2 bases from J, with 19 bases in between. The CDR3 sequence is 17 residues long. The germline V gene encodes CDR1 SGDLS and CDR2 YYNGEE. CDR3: CASSGGKDGLITDTQYF. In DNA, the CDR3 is TGTGCCAGCAGCGGAGGAAAGGATGGGTTAATCACAGATACGCAGTATTTT.

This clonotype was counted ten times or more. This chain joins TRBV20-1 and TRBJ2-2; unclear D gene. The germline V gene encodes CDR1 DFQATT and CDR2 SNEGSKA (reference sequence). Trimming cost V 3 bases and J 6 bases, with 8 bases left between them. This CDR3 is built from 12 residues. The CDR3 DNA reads TGCAGTGCTAGTAGGGAATCCGGGGAGCTGTTTTTT. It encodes CSASRESGELFF.

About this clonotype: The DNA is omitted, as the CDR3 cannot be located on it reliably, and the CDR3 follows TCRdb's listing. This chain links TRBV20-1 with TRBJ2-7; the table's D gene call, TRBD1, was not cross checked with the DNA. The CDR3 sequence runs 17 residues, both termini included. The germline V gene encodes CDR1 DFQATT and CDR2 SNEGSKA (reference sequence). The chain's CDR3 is CSARQFFGPGTRYEQYF.

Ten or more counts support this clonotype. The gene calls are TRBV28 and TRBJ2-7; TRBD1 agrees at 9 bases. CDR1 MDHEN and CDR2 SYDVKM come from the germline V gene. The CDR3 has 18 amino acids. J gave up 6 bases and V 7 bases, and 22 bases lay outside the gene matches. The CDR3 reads CASIPGTGIYRGVSEQYF. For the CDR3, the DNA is TGTGCCAGCATCCCCGGGACAGGGATATACCGGGGGGTTAGCGAGCAGTACTTC.

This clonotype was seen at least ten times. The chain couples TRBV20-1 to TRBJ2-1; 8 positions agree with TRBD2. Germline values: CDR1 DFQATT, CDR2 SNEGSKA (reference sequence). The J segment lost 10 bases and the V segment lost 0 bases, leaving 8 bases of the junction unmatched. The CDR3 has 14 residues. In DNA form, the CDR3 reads TGCAGTGCTAGAGATGGTAGCGGGGTCGGGGAGCAGTTCTTC. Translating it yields CSARDGSGVGEQFF.

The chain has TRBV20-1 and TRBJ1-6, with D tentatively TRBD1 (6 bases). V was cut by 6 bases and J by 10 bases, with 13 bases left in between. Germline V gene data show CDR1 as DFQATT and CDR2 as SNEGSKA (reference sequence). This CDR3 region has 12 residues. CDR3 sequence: CSAIGGESPLHF. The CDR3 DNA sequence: TGCAGTGCCATAGGGGGGGAATCACCCCTCCACTTT.

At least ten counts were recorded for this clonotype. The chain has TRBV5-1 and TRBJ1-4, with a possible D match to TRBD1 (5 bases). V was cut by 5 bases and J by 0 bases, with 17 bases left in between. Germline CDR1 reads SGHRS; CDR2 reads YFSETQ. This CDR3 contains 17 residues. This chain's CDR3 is CASSFGTGPATNEKLFF. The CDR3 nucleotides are TGCGCCAGCAGTTTTGGGACCGGACCTGCAACTAATGAAAAACTGTTTTTT.

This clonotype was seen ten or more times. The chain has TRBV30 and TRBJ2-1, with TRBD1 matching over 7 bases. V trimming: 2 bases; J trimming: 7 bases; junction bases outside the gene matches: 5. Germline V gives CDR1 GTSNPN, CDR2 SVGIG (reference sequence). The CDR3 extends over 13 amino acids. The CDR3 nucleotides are TGTGCCTGGAGTACAGGGGCGTGGAATGAGCAGTTCTTC. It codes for CAWSTGAWNEQFF.

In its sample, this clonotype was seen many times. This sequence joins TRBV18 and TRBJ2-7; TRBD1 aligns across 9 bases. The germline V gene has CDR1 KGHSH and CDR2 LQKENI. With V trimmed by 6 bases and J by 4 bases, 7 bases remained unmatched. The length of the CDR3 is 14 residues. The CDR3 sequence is CASSEGQGGYEQYF. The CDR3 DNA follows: TGTGCCAGCTCCGAGGGACAGGGAGGGTACGAGCAGTACTTC.

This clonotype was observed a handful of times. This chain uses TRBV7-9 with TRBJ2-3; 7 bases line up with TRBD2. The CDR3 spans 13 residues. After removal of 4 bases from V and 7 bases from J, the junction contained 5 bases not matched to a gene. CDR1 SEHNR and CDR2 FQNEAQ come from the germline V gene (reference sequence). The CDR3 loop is CASSWTSTNTQYF. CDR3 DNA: TGTGCCAGCAGCTGGACTAGTACGAATACGCAGTATTTT.

CDR3 region: CASSLVYNTEAFF. For the CDR3, the DNA is TGTGCCAGCAGCTTGGTTTATAACACTGAAGCTTTCTTT. The V call is TRBV5-6, the J call TRBJ1-1; D gene unclear. Germline assignment: CDR1 SGHDT and CDR2 YYEEEE. This CDR3 has 13 amino acids. V was shortened by 0 bases and J by 2 bases, with 5 bases between the two germline ends. The full variable domain, rest sourced from reference TRBV5-6 and TRBJ1-1, is DAGVTQSPTHLIKTRGQQVTLRCSPKSGHDTVSWYQQALGQGPQFIFQYYEEEERQRGNFPDRFSGHQFPNYSSELNVNALLLGDSALYLCASSLVYNTEAFFGQGTRLTVV.